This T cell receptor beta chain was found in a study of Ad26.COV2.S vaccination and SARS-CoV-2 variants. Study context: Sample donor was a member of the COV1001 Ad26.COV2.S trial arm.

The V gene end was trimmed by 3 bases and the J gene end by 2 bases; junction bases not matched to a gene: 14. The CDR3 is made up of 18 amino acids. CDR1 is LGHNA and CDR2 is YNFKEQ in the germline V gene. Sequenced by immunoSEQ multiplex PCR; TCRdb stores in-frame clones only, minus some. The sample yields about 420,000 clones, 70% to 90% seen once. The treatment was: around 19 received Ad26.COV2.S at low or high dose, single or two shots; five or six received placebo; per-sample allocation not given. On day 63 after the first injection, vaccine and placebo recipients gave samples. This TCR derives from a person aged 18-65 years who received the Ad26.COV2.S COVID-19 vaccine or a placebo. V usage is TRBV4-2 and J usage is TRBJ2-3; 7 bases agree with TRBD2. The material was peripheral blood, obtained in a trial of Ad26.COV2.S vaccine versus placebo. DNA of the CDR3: TGTGCCAGCAGCCAGGCCTATACTCGCGGGGGAGACACAGATACGCAGTATTTT. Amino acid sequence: CASSQAYTRGGDTDTQYF.